The clone carrying this T cell receptor (beta chain) has a handful of counts. The antigen is not known. This sample was included in a study of cytomegalovirus exposure and HLA in healthy donors. Study-wide findings and caveats: Later, an analysis showed that TCR beta chains associated with HLA were more clonally expanded than others that were equally common.

PCR involved 60 Vbeta and 13 Jbeta primers. The table came from immunoSEQ multiplex PCR; TCRdb's copy has only in-frame clones and leaves some out. This table holds about 150,000 clones, 65% to 80% found once. V was shortened by 0 bases and J by 4 bases, with 10 bases between the two germline ends. The length of the CDR3 is 14 residues. CDR1 is KGHSH and CDR2 is LQKENI in the germline V gene. This receptor was identified in a male donor in good health and CMV-seronegative. The chain employs TRBV18 and TRBJ2-7; D might be TRBD1 (5 bases). The sample taken for sequencing was PBMCs. The CDR3 loop reads CASSPPANRYEQYF. The CDR3 DNA is TGTGCCAGCTCACCACCCGCAAACAGGTACGAGCAGTACTTC.